The T cell receptor beta chain described here comes from a study of OX40 agonist ivuxolimab in advanced cancers. Clones were read by immunoSEQ multiplex PCR, and TCRdb kept only the in-frame ones, dropping some. The table has about 100,000 clones, 90% seen once; the top ten hold just over 0.15%. The clonotype was recovered from an adult with an advanced solid tumor such as melanoma, head and neck, liver or kidney cancer. The sequencing used CD4+ or CD8+ T cells sorted from blood, collected in a trial of the OX40 agonist ivuxolimab.

Written as DNA, the CDR3 is TGTGCCAGCACCCAGGGGCCGGCAAATCAGCCCCAGCATTTT. Translating it yields CASTQGPANQPQHF. This chain joins TRBV6-5 and TRBJ1-5; TRBD1 is a possible D gene (6 bases). The CDR3 spans 14 residues. The germline V gene has CDR1 MNHEY and CDR2 SVGAGI. Trimming took 7 bases from V and 4 from J, leaving 14 bases between them.